This TCR beta chain originates from a study of T-cell memory formation after mild COVID-19. From the 5' RACE reads, TCRdb called clonotypes with MiXCR, one entry per CDR3 protein. The data contain a few hundred thousand distinct CDR3 sequences, 25% to 30% of them singletons. Overall study findings and caveats: The CD4+ clones that contracted clustered mainly within CM and EM, and the CD8+ clones concentrated in EMRA.

Of note for this clonotype: What it binds is unknown.

V was clipped by 4 bases and J by 4 bases, with 11 bases between them. This CDR3 contains 13 residues. The germline gives CDR1 SGHTA, CDR2 FQGNSA. J is TRBJ2-7 and V is TRBV7-2, with D perhaps TRBD2 (5 bases). Sequenced input: PBMCs or a T cell subset sorted from them (not recorded which). The receptor was derived from an adult woman who had mild COVID-19 (a few samples of this study predate the infection). Cell type and time point are not known. The CDR3 nucleotides are TGTGCCAGCAGCTCCGTCGGGAAGTACGAGCAGTACTTC. Translating gives CASSSVGKYEQYF.